These 26 T cell receptor beta chains were sequenced from one sample in a study of CD8 T cells in ankylosing spondylitis. MiXCR was run by TCRdb on the 5' RACE reads, yielding one entry per CDR3 protein. The sample carries some 220,000 distinct CDR3 sequences, 5.5% to 7.5% recorded once. Broader study findings: What seemed typical of ankylosing spondylitis blood was a TCR beta motif built from about 8 highly homologous variants.

Their antigens are not known. The sample comprised blood, either unsorted or a sorted T cell fraction (not recorded which). These receptor sequences come from a male donor with ankylosing spondylitis.

This clonotype was counted at least ten times. The V call is TRBV12-3 or TRBV12-4, the J call TRBJ2-7, with D tentatively TRBD1 (6 bases). This CDR3 is built from 17 residues. The germline V and J ends were trimmed by 6 bases and 0 bases, with 21 bases remaining between them. This CDR3 is CASRMGHLPRSSYEQYF. The CDR3 DNA reads as TGTGCCAGCAGAATGGGACACCTCCCGAGGAGCTCCTACGAGCAGTACTTC.

As concerns this clonotype: A read error may be the cause here, since a much bigger clone is one base away. CDR3 sequence: CASSYGFHKQYF. CDR3 DNA: TGTGCCAGCAGTTACGGATTCCACAAGCAGTACTTC. The chain combines TRBV6-2 or TRBV6-3 with TRBJ2-7; D gene ambiguous. V was trimmed by 2 bases and J by 8 bases, leaving 10 bases between them. CDR3 length equals 12 residues. Germline lookup yields CDR1 MNHEY and CDR2 SVGEGT.

This clonotype was counted many times. The chain uses TRBV5-6 and TRBJ2-7; D remains ambiguous. There are 14 residues in the CDR3. CDR1 is SGHDT, CDR2 YYEEEE, per germline. The ends were cut back, 2 bases at V and 3 bases at J, with 12 bases in the middle. CDR3 loop: CASSLGSPRYEQYF. The CDR3 DNA follows: TGTGCCAGCAGCTTAGGTTCCCCCCGCTACGAGCAGTACTTC. Based on the CDR3 plus reference TRBV5-6 and TRBJ2-7, the full variable domain is DAGVTQSPTHLIKTRGQQVTLRCSPKSGHDTVSWYQQALGQGPQFIFQYYEEEERQRGNFPDRFSGHQFPNYSSELNVNALLLGDSALYLCASSLGSPRYEQYFGPGTRLTVT.

The chain has TRBV11-1 and TRBJ2-3; the match to TRBD1 covers 11 bases. CDR3 length equals 21 residues. Germline lookup yields CDR1 SGHAT and CDR2 FQDESV (reference sequence). After removal of 6 bases from V and 4 bases from J, the junction contained 24 bases not matched to a gene. Here the CDR3 DNA reads TGTGCCAGCAGTACCACGTGGACAGGGGGCGAATCGTGGGATGGGGCAGATACGCAGTATTTT. Translation: CASSTTWTGGESWDGADTQYF.

This clonotype was detected many times. The chain couples TRBV4-3 to TRBJ1-4; D uncertain. V lost 0 bases to trimming and J lost 7 bases, with 12 bases between them. CDR1 is LGHNA and CDR2 is YSLEER in the germline V gene. The CDR3 is made up of 15 amino acids. DNA for the CDR3: TGCGCCAGCAGCCAAGAATGGGAAAGGGTTGAAAAACTGTTTTTT. This sequence encodes CASSQEWERVEKLFF.

The chain recombines TRBV29-1 with TRBJ2-1; a weak D match, TRBD2 (6 bases). The CDR3 has 14 amino acids. V lost 7 bases and J lost 1, with 14 bases in between. Germline loops: CDR1 SQVTM, CDR2 ANQGSEA. CDR3 protein: CSAASGTSYNEQFF. In DNA form, the CDR3 reads TGCAGCGCTGCCTCCGGGACTTCCTACAATGAGCAGTTCTTC.

The chain couples TRBV12-2 to TRBJ1-1; the table names TRBD1, a call not compared with the DNA. TRBV12-2 is a documented pseudogene. The CDR3 sequence is 15 residues long. CDR3 loop: CASRLATRGKTEAFF. CDR3 in DNA: TGTGCAAGTCGCTTAGCCACCAGGGGGAAAACTGAAGCTTTCTTT.

CDR3 bases: TGTGCGACAAGCGGGAGTCATGAGCAGTTCTTC. Its protein product is CATSGSHEQFF. The V call is TRBV11-2, the J call TRBJ2-1; 8 nucleotides line up with TRBD2. Germline V lookup: CDR1 SGHAT, CDR2 FQNNGV. This CDR3 spans 11 amino acids.

The rearrangement joins TRBV7-2 to TRBJ2-3; D unresolved. There are 12 residues in the CDR3. Trimming shortened V by 5 bases and J by 2 bases, and 5 bases separated the two germline ends. Germline-derived CDR1 and CDR2 are SGHTA and FQGNSA. The CDR3 reads CASSHATDTQYF. The CDR3 bases are TGTGCCAGCAGCCACGCCACAGATACGCAGTATTTT.

The table lists this clonotype with many counts. The rearrangement joins TRBV29-1 to TRBJ2-3; the D is unclear. Per germline, CDR1 SQVTM and CDR2 ANQGSEA. CDR3 length equals 12 residues. Trimming shortened V by 6 bases and J by 6 bases, and 13 bases separated the two germline ends. The CDR3 nucleotides are TGCAGCGTGAATTTGGAAACGGATACGCAGTATTTT. Its protein product is CSVNLETDTQYF.

This clonotype was seen repeatedly, ten times or more. DNA of the CDR3: TGTGCCAGCAGCTTATATAGGGCTAGCGGGAGGCGAGCCAAAAACATTCAGTACTTC. Residues: CASSLYRASGRRAKNIQYF. The chain uses TRBV7-9 and TRBJ2-4; 11 nucleotides line up with TRBD2. Trimming at V came to 2 bases and at J to 0 bases, leaving 9 bases not matched to a gene. Germline V gene sequence: CDR1 SEHNR, CDR2 FQNEAQ (reference sequence). This CDR3 region has 19 residues.

This clonotype was seen repeatedly, ten times or more. CDR3 protein: CASSRDRENTGELFF. The CDR3 region has the DNA TGTGCCAGCAGCCGAGACAGGGAGAACACCGGGGAGCTGTTTTTT. V usage is TRBV14 and J usage is TRBJ2-2, with 7 bases matching TRBD1. J lost 1 base, V lost 4 bases, and 3 bases had no gene match. Germline CDR1 is SGHDN and CDR2 is FVKESK. This CDR3 comprises 15 residues. Together with reference TRBV14 and TRBJ2-2, the CDR3 gives the full variable domain: EAGVTQFPSHSVIEKGQTVTLRCDPISGHDNLYWYRRVMGKEIKFLLHFVKESKQDESGMPNNRFLAERTGGTYSTLKVQPAELEDSGVYFCASSRDRENTGELFFGEGSRLTVL.

This clonotype was observed many times. This CDR3 reads CASSSPDRGWETQYF. DNA for the CDR3: TGCGCCAGCAGCTCCCCCGATAGGGGTTGGGAGACCCAGTACTTC. The chain has TRBV5-1 and TRBJ2-5, with D possibly being TRBD1 (5 bases). This CDR3 has 15 residues. The V and J ends lost 3 bases and 5 bases respectively, with 17 bases between them. Germline loops: CDR1 SGHRS, CDR2 YFSETQ.

Ten or more counts support this clonotype. V gene TRBV5-1 combines with J gene TRBJ1-6, with D possibly being TRBD1 (5 bases). The CDR3 has 13 residues. Germline CDR1 and CDR2: SGHRS and YFSETQ. Trimming pared 3 bases from V and 8 bases from J, leaving 9 bases between. The CDR3 DNA reads TGCGCCAGCAGCTCCACAGGTTATTCACCCCTCCACTTT. This codes for CASSSTGYSPLHF.

At least ten counts were recorded for this clonotype. The genes are TRBV2 and TRBJ2-7, with 7 bases lining up with TRBD2. The V gene's germline CDR1 is SNHLY and CDR2 FYNNEI. The CDR3 contains 16 residues. The J segment lost 0 bases and the V segment lost 3 bases, leaving 8 bases of the junction unmatched. In nucleotides, the CDR3 is TGTGCCAGCAGTGACCTCGGACTAGAAAACTCCTACGAGCAGTACTTC. Amino acid sequence: CASSDLGLENSYEQYF.

This clonotype was counted only a few times. The rearrangement joins TRBV7-9 to TRBJ1-1; no clear D. CDR1 is SEHNR and CDR2 is FQNEAQ in the germline V gene (reference sequence). This CDR3 is built from 16 residues. V gave up 6 bases and J gave up 4 bases, with 21 bases separating them. CDR3 DNA: TGTGCCAGCAGTCCCGGGAGACCGAGAAGTGGCACTGAAGCTTTCTTT. This gives the protein CASSPGRPRSGTEAFF.

This clonotype was found a few times. The J gene is TRBJ2-3, the V gene TRBV7-9; D is ambiguous. Germline CDR1 SEHNR, CDR2 FQNEAQ (reference sequence). The CDR3 has 16 amino acids. V was pared by 1 base and J by 6 bases, with 17 bases between. In DNA form, the CDR3 reads TGTGCCAGCAGCTTAGTTGAAGGCCTTACCCAGGATACGCAGTATTTT. Its protein is CASSLVEGLTQDTQYF.

This clonotype was observed many times. This chain links TRBV3-1 with TRBJ2-3, with 8 bases aligning to TRBD2. Germline-derived CDR1 and CDR2 are LGHDT and YNNKEL (reference sequence). The CDR3 extends over 16 amino acids. V was pared by 6 bases and J by 1 base, with 9 bases of the junction left unmatched. In DNA, the CDR3 is TGTGCCAGCAGACCAGAAGCGGGAGACCGCACAGATACGCAGTATTTT. Translated, it gives CASRPEAGDRTDTQYF.

The rearrangement uses TRBV7-2 and TRBJ1-5, with D tentatively TRBD1 (6 bases). V gave up 2 bases and J gave up 4 bases, with 15 bases separating them. CDR3 length: 16 amino acids. Germline CDR1 reads SGHTA; CDR2 reads FQGNSA. The CDR3 loop is CASSLIPGVGNQPQHF. The CDR3 DNA reads TGTGCCAGCAGCTTAATTCCAGGGGTGGGGAATCAGCCCCAGCATTTT.

Only a few counts were recorded for this clonotype. The V gene is TRBV5-6, the J gene TRBJ2-1; 10 positions agree with TRBD1. This CDR3 contains 16 residues. Trimming removed 4 bases from V and 1 base from J; junction bases left unmatched: 5. Germline CDR1 reads SGHDT; CDR2 reads YYEEEE. The CDR3 region is CASSGGTGESYNEQFF. The CDR3 nucleotides are TGTGCCAGCAGCGGCGGGACAGGGGAATCCTACAATGAGCAGTTCTTC. The full variable domain, completed using reference TRBV5-6 and TRBJ2-1, is DAGVTQSPTHLIKTRGQQVTLRCSPKSGHDTVSWYQQALGQGPQFIFQYYEEEERQRGNFPDRFSGHQFPNYSSELNVNALLLGDSALYLCASSGGTGESYNEQFFGPGTRLTVL.

This clonotype was seen only a few times. The chain carries TRBV4-3 and TRBJ2-3; D gene unclear. CDR1 and CDR2 (germline): LGHNA, YSLEER. This CDR3 contains 15 residues. Between the trimmed V and J ends, which lost 1 base and 1 base, there was a span of 9 bases. The CDR3 region is CASSQVGRGTDTQYF. Here the CDR3 DNA reads TGCGCCAGCAGCCAAGTTGGTCGCGGCACAGATACGCAGTATTTT.

In its sample, this clonotype was seen many times. This chain connects TRBV28 to TRBJ2-1; 14 nucleotides agree with TRBD2. From germline, CDR1 is MDHEN and CDR2 SYDVKM. Trimming removed 3 bases from V and 8 bases from J; junction bases left unmatched: 3. CDR3 size: 15 residues. For the CDR3, the DNA is TGTGCCAGCAGTTTGACTAGCGGGAGGGCCTATGAGCAGTTCTTC. Amino acids: CASSLTSGRAYEQFF.

This clonotype has a count of ten or more. V is TRBV11-2 and J is TRBJ2-2, with D maybe TRBD2 (5 bases). Germline V gives CDR1 SGHAT, CDR2 FQNNGV. The ends were cut back, 2 bases at V and 3 bases at J, with 13 bases in the middle. This CDR3 has 16 residues. The CDR3 protein is CASSLNLRAHTGELFF. The CDR3 DNA reads as TGTGCCAGCAGCTTAAATTTGAGGGCTCACACCGGGGAGCTGTTTTTT.

Notes on this clonotype: A much larger clone sits a single nucleotide away, making a read error possible. The chain links TRBV28 to TRBJ2-2; D call uncertain. Germline assignment: CDR1 MDHEN and CDR2 SYDVKM. The length of the CDR3 is 13 residues. Trimming removed 2 bases from V and 8 bases from J, with 9 bases in between. Written as DNA, the CDR3 is TGTGCCAGCAGTTTAACGCGCAGAGGGGAGCTGTTTTTT. This gives the protein CASSLTRRGELFF.

This clonotype was found many times. The chain links TRBV15 to TRBJ1-1; D call uncertain. The V and J ends lost 4 bases and 7 bases respectively, with 10 bases between them. CDR3 size: 12 residues. Per the germline V gene, CDR1 is LNHNV and CDR2 is YYDKDF (reference sequence). CDR3 coding DNA: TGTGCCACCAGCACCAGCAGTAGTGAAGCTTTCTTT. Protein: CATSTSSSEAFF.

This clonotype was found many times. The chain carries TRBV5-1 and TRBJ1-5; a possible D gene is TRBD1 (5 bases). The V gene's germline CDR1 is SGHRS and CDR2 YFSETQ. With 2 bases removed from V and 4 bases from J, the gap between germline ends came to 13 bases. The CDR3 runs 15 residues. The CDR3 loop is CASSFGTGGNQPQHF. The CDR3 DNA reads TGCGCCAGCAGCTTCGGGACGGGTGGGAATCAGCCCCAGCATTTT.